A single sample is the source of the 13 T cell receptor beta chains below, sequenced in a study of breast tumors, draining lymph nodes, adjacent tissues. Each CDR3 protein is one row after TCRdb ran MiXCR on the multiplex PCR reads. Among approximately 230,000 distinct CDR3 sequences listed, around 35% were seen once. Axillary draining lymph nodes of breast cancer patients supplied the node samples. What was sequenced was axillary lymph node tissue. The receptors were gathered from a female donor with breast cancer. Some clones in this sample may be carry-over from other donors' samples.

This clonotype was recorded a few times. V gene TRBV6-6 combines with J gene TRBJ1-2, with 7 positions matching TRBD1. CDR3 length equals 16 residues. CDR1 is MNHNY, CDR2 SVGAGI, per germline (reference sequence). V shed 6 bases, J shed 1 base, and the junction held 11 bases outside the gene matches. Here the CDR3 reads CASSLRQGKDNYGYTF. The CDR3 coding sequence is TGTGCCAGCAGCCTTCGACAGGGCAAGGATAACTATGGCTACACCTTC.

As concerns this clonotype: This could be a read error, since a much larger clone is one nucleotide away. V and J are TRBV5-1 and TRBJ2-7, with D unclear. The germline V gene has CDR1 SGHRS and CDR2 YFSETQ. CDR3 length equals 13 residues. The CDR3 loop is CASSLGPTYDQYF. CDR3 DNA sequence: TGCGCCAGCAGCTTGGGGCCAACCTACGACCAGTACTTC.

V usage is TRBV25-1 and J usage is TRBJ2-5; TRBD2 aligns across 10 bases. Trimming cost V 8 bases and J 2 bases; bases outside gene matches: 5. The CDR3 has 14 amino acids. Germline V gene lookup returns CDR1 MGHDK and CDR2 SYGVNS. In nucleotides, the CDR3 is TGTGCCAGCTTAACTAGCGGGGCACAAGAGACCCAGTACTTC. This gives the protein CASLTSGAQETQYF.

The rearrangement joins TRBV3-1 to TRBJ2-3; 11 nucleotides agree with TRBD2. The CDR3 runs 17 residues. The V segment lost 1 base and the J segment 5 bases; nucleotides outside the gene matches: 8. CDR1 is LGHDT, CDR2 YNNKEL, per germline (reference sequence). CDR3 sequence reads: CASSQGSLAGGGDTQYF. The CDR3 nucleotides are TGTGCCAGCAGCCAAGGGTCTCTAGCGGGGGGCGGAGATACGCAGTATTTT.

Ten or more counts support this clonotype. This chain connects TRBV10-3 to TRBJ1-5; no clear D. The CDR3 is made up of 13 amino acids. Germline V gene sequence: CDR1 ENHRY, CDR2 SYGVKD. Trimming left V 6 bases short and J 0 bases short, with 6 bases between. The CDR3 loop is CAIRGYSNQPQHF. CDR3 sequence (DNA): TGTGCCATCAGGGGATATAGCAATCAGCCCCAGCATTTT.

This clonotype was counted at least ten times. The J gene is TRBJ2-1, the V gene TRBV2; 9 positions match TRBD1. Germline loops: CDR1 SNHLY, CDR2 FYNNEI. The trim removed 8 bases at V and 4 bases at J, leaving 6 bases unmatched. The CDR3 loop spans 14 amino acids. CDR3 sequence reads: CASRTGDVYNEQFF. Here the CDR3 DNA reads TGTGCCAGCCGGACAGGGGATGTTTACAATGAGCAGTTCTTC. The full variable domain, with the rest looked up from reference TRBV2 and TRBJ2-1, is EPEVTQTPSHQVTQMGQEVILRCVPISNHLYFYWYRQILGQKVEFLVSFYNNEISEKSEIFDDQFSVERPDGSNFTLKIRSTKLEDSAMYFCASRTGDVYNEQFFGPGTRLTVL.

There are many counts of this clonotype. The chain links TRBV24-1 to TRBJ1-5, with TRBD1 as a possible D gene (6 bases). Per germline, CDR1 KGHDR and CDR2 SFDVKD. V shed 4 bases and J shed 3 bases, with 12 bases lying between them. This CDR3 comprises 15 residues. The CDR3 DNA follows: TGTGCCACCAGTGAGTACAGGGTGCTCAATCAGCCCCAGCATTTT. Translating it yields CATSEYRVLNQPQHF.

This clonotype was seen ten or more times. The rearrangement uses TRBV4-2 and TRBJ2-3; no clear D. This CDR3 comprises 16 residues. The ends were cut back, 0 bases at V and 4 bases at J, with 14 bases in the middle. The germline gives CDR1 LGHNA, CDR2 YNFKEQ. CDR3 in amino acids: CASSQESSPRSDTQYF. For the CDR3, the DNA is TGTGCCAGCAGCCAAGAATCCAGCCCCAGGTCAGATACGCAGTATTTT.

The table lists this clonotype with a few counts. A much larger clone sits a single nucleotide away, making a read error possible. The chain couples TRBV20-1 to TRBJ2-7; possibly TRBD2 for D (6 bases). The length of the CDR3 is 11 residues. The germline V gene encodes CDR1 DFQATT and CDR2 SNEGSKA (reference sequence). The CDR3 region has the DNA TGCAGTGCTAGAGTGGACTACGAGCAGTCCTTC. The encoded protein is CSARVDYEQSF.

At least ten counts were recorded for this clonotype. V and J are TRBV2 and TRBJ1-6, with D perhaps matching TRBD1 (5 bases). This CDR3 is 13 amino acids long. V lost 11 bases, J lost 6 bases, and 14 bases lay in between. Germline values: CDR1 SNHLY, CDR2 FYNNEI. CDR3 protein: CAGGRAPNSPLHF. The CDR3 coding sequence is TGTGCCGGGGGACGGGCGCCTAATTCACCCCTCCACTTT.

The sample holds one count of this clonotype. CDR3 coding DNA: TGTGCCAGTAGTACCAATCAGGGGGCTGACGAAGAGACCCAGTACTTC. Amino acids: CASSTNQGADEETQYF. The rearrangement links TRBV19 to TRBJ2-5; 8 bases are a match to TRBD1. CDR1 is LNHDA and CDR2 is SQIVND in the germline V gene (reference sequence). This CDR3 has 16 amino acids. V dropped 4 bases and J dropped 3; count of bases not matched to a gene: 10.

This clonotype turned up a few times. One end of the junction varies from germline; a read error may be responsible. The chain carries TRBV5-1 and TRBJ1-2; the match to TRBD1 covers 7 bases. Germline CDR1 and CDR2: SGHRS and YFSETQ. The CDR3 length is 19 residues. The CDR3 sequence is CASSPETLIMTGLDYGCTF. The CDR3 DNA follows: TGCGCCAGCAGCCCGGAAACTCTTATAATGACAGGGCTTGACTATGGCTGCACCTTC.

This chain connects TRBV7-8 to TRBJ2-5; TRBD1 agrees at 8 bases. Looked up from germline, CDR1 is SGHVS and CDR2 is FQNEAQ. The CDR3 loop spans 15 amino acids. With V trimmed by 5 bases and J by 6 bases, 11 bases remained unmatched. DNA of the CDR3: TGTGCCAGCAGCCCCATTCCAAACAGGGGGAAGACCCAGTACTTC. Its translation: CASSPIPNRGKTQYF.